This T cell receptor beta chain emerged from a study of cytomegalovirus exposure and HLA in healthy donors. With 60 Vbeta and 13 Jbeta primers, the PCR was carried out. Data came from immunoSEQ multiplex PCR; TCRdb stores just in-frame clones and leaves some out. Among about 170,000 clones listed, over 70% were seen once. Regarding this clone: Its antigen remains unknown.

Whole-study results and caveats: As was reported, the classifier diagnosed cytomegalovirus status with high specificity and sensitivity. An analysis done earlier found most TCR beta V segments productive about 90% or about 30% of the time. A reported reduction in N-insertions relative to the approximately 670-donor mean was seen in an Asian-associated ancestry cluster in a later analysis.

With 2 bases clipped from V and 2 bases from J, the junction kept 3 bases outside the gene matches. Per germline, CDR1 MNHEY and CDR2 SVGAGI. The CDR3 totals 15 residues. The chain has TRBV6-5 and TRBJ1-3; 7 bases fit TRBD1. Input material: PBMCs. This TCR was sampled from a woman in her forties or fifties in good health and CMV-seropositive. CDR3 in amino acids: CASSYRTGTGNTIYF. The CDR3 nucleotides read TGTGCCAGCAGTTACAGGACAGGAACTGGAAACACCATATATTTT.